A single sample is the source of the 12 T cell receptor beta chains below, sequenced in a study of identical twins. From the 5' RACE reads, TCRdb called clonotypes with MiXCR, one entry per CDR3 protein. The sample includes roughly 470,000 distinct CDR3 sequences, roughly an eighth of them seen just once. These data also featured in a second study, about yellow fever vaccine responses in identical twins.

The sequencing input was CD4+ T cells sorted from blood. All receptors derive from a woman aged 18 to 35 in good health.

This clonotype was counted ten times or more. The gene calls are TRBV4-2 and TRBJ2-6; D is uncertain. The CDR3 has 15 residues. The germline V gene encodes CDR1 LGHNA and CDR2 YNFKEQ. V gave up 1 base and J gave up 4 bases, with 8 bases separating them. The CDR3 DNA reads TGTGCCAGCAGCCAAGGTCTGGCAGGGGCCAACGTCCTGACTTTC. Encoded protein: CASSQGLAGANVLTF.

A few counts support this clonotype. The V gene is TRBV5-1, the J gene TRBJ1-1; D ambiguous. The CDR3 has 15 residues. Germline-derived CDR1 and CDR2 are SGHRS and YFSETQ. Between the trimmed V and J ends, which lost 2 bases and 4 bases, there was a span of 15 bases. CDR3 in amino acids: CASSFDFIGSTEAFF. The CDR3, as DNA: TGCGCCAGCAGCTTTGATTTTATCGGGAGCACTGAAGCTTTCTTT.

The chain links TRBV11-2 to TRBJ2-7; D is ambiguous. V lost 7 bases to trimming and J lost 3 bases, with 16 bases between them. The CDR3 sequence is 14 residues long. Germline loops: CDR1 SGHAT, CDR2 FQNNGV. CDR3 sequence: CASILGSPGYEQYF. The CDR3 nucleotides read TGTGCCAGCATCTTGGGGTCTCCAGGCTACGAGCAGTACTTC. Combining the CDR3 with reference TRBV11-2 and TRBJ2-7 gives the whole variable domain EAGVAQSPRYKIIEKRQSVAFWCNPISGHATLYWYQQILGQGPKLLIQFQNNGVVDDSQLPKDRFSAERLKGVDSTLKIQPAKLEDSAVYLCASILGSPGYEQYFGPGTRLTVT.

This clonotype was seen a few times. The rearrangement uses TRBV4-3 and TRBJ2-3; 13 bases map to TRBD2. After removal of 5 bases from V and 2 bases from J, the junction contained 4 bases not matched to a gene. The germline V gene has CDR1 LGHNA and CDR2 YSLEER. The CDR3 is made up of 16 amino acids. The CDR3 sequence is CASSKLAGGDTDTQYF. The CDR3 DNA is TGCGCCAGCAGCAAACTAGCGGGAGGGGACACAGATACGCAGTATTTT.

This clonotype was seen ten or more times. The CDR3 here is CASSPEDRGTDTQYF. Written as DNA, the CDR3 is TGTGCCAGCTCACCAGAGGACAGGGGCACAGATACGCAGTATTTT. This chain uses TRBV18 with TRBJ2-3; 8 bases align to TRBD1. There are 15 residues in the CDR3. V was pared by 2 bases and J by 1 base, with 2 bases of the junction left unmatched. Germline V gene data show CDR1 as KGHSH and CDR2 as LQKENI.

The chain has TRBV13 and TRBJ2-7; TRBD2 aligns across 15 bases. The CDR3 is made up of 18 amino acids. Per germline, CDR1 PRHDT and CDR2 FYEKMQ (reference sequence). Losses at the gene ends were 3 bases for V and 9 bases for J; bases not matched to a gene: 15. CDR3: CASSFNSGTSGGINRQYF. Here the CDR3 DNA reads TGTGCCAGCAGCTTCAATTCAGGGACTAGCGGGGGGATCAACCGGCAGTACTTC. Full variable domain (outside the CDR3, taken from reference TRBV13 and TRBJ2-7): AAGVIQSPRHLIKEKRETATLKCYPIPRHDTVYWYQQGPGQDPQFLISFYEKMQSDKGSIPDRFSAQQFSDYHSELNMSSLELGDSALYFCASSFNSGTSGGINRQYFGPGTRLTVT.

This clonotype has just a few counts. The chain uses TRBV10-3 and TRBJ2-5; D unresolved. The V and J ends lost 6 bases and 5 bases respectively, with 10 bases between them. In germline, CDR1 is ENHRY, CDR2 SYGVKD. This CDR3 spans 12 amino acids. This chain's CDR3 is CAIRGERETQYF. The CDR3 DNA is TGTGCCATCAGGGGTGAAAGGGAGACCCAGTACTTC.

This clonotype showed up just a few times. In DNA, the CDR3 is TGTGCCAGCAGCTTACGCAGATCTCAAGAGACCCAGTACTTC. Protein product: CASSLRRSQETQYF. V and J are TRBV7-8 and TRBJ2-5; D is uncertain. The CDR3 covers 14 residues. V was clipped by 2 bases and J by 2 bases, with 9 bases between them. Germline assignment: CDR1 SGHVS and CDR2 FQNEAQ.

V and J are TRBV18 and TRBJ2-2, with 10 bases aligning to TRBD2. V lost 0 bases, J lost 7 bases, and 5 bases stayed unmatched. This CDR3 contains 16 residues. Germline loops: CDR1 KGHSH, CDR2 LQKENI. CDR3 coding DNA: TGTGCCAGCTCACCACCTGGGACTAGCGATAGCGGGGAGCTGTTTTTT. Its protein is CASSPPGTSDSGELFF.

In this sample, this clonotype turned up a few times. The chain is built from TRBV28 and TRBJ2-7; 8 positions match TRBD1. Trimming at V came to 6 bases and at J to 5 bases, leaving 6 bases not matched to a gene. The V gene's germline CDR1 is MDHEN and CDR2 SYDVKM. The CDR3 sequence is 13 residues long. The CDR3 region is CASRQGGPHEQYF. DNA for the CDR3: TGTGCCAGCAGACAGGGGGGCCCCCACGAGCAGTACTTC. The complete variable domain, with remaining parts taken from reference TRBV28 and TRBJ2-7, reads DVKVTQSSRYLVKRTGEKVFLECVQDMDHENMFWYRQDPGLGLRLIYFSYDVKMKEKGDIPEGYSVSREKKERFSLILESASTNQTSMYLCASRQGGPHEQYFGPGTRLTVT.

V is TRBV11-2 and J is TRBJ2-7; D is unresolved. Per the germline V gene, CDR1 is SGHAT and CDR2 is FQNNGV. V dropped 5 bases and J dropped 0 bases, with 11 bases sitting between them. The CDR3 runs to 14 residues. CDR3 loop: CASSRASSSYEQYF. For the CDR3, the DNA is TGTGCCAGCAGCCGAGCTAGTAGCTCCTACGAGCAGTACTTC.

There are many counts of this clonotype. The chain uses TRBV28 and TRBJ2-7; D is ambiguous. The CDR3 contains 15 residues. Germline loops: CDR1 MDHEN, CDR2 SYDVKM. Between the trimmed V and J ends, which lost 3 bases and 2 bases, there was a span of 14 bases. Written as DNA, the CDR3 is TGTGCCAGCAGTTTTAACGGTAGTCCCACCTACGAGCAGTACTTC. This gives the protein CASSFNGSPTYEQYF.